This T cell receptor (beta chain) was identified during a study of blood T cell repertoires in COVID-19 (dated by TCRdb to between 2020 and 2021). Background for the entire study: Samples from collaborators originated in the United States, Italy and Spain and spanned both the acute and convalescent phases of COVID-19. The material from the prospective study consisted of cDNA or gDNA derived from T cells, B-cell-depleted T cells, or PBMCs. The dataset comprised deeply sampled blood TCRbeta repertoires from subjects exposed to, actively infected with, or recovered from COVID-19. The repertoires were made available in a free public database intended to serve as a resource for research on the immune response to SARS-CoV-2. The samples were drawn from two sources: the first 160 participants of the ongoing ImmuneRACE study, and 1,254 subjects contributed by 6 global collaborators. Sample metadata almost always included a de-identified subject ID, COVID-19 status, age in years and sex. Where available, HLA class I and class II types were obtained from metadata supplied by the sample provider rather than from assay-based typing. The research as a whole found: The quantity of clinical and demographic metadata differed by source and by participant and was supplied without curation.

TCRbeta CDR3 regions were amplified from genomic DNA using the immunoSEQ Assay, a bias-controlled multiplex PCR. The authors' analysis ran thus. The number of nucleated cells in each sample was estimated from the amplification of reference gene primers within the assay. Sequence reads were collapsed and filtered to measure the absolute abundance of every unique TCRbeta CDR3 rearrangement. For each sample, productive Simpson clonality was calculated by taking the square root of Simpson's diversity index across productive rearrangements. As stored in TCRdb, this immuneACCESS dataset retains in-frame rearrangements with V and J assigned. A fraction of the clones does not appear; measured against another copy, unresolved V genes explain less than half of the discrepancy, and the remainder lacks a known reason. For V, J and clone size, that table is used; D and trimming come from the DNA. Here the sample has 250,000 to 350,000 clones; about 87% occur a single time. The top ten clones comprise 6.3% of the sample.

One collaborating source in Seattle enrolled patients during active infection and followed them longitudinally through the course of disease. Each collaborating institution followed its own protocols to collect whole blood in K2EDTA tubes. Collaborator samples were shipped for TCRbeta analysis as frozen whole blood, isolated PBMCs, or DNA extracted from either sample type. The germline V gene sets CDR1 to SGHRS and CDR2 to YFSETQ. V loses 0 bases, J loses 1 base, and the germline ends lie 7 bases apart. The CDR3 contains 14 residues, cysteine and phenylalanine counted. The read is trimmed to its CDR3 DNA, 42 bases read in frame from base 1. To note about this clone: Its recognized antigen is unknown. No base quality information exists; no much larger clone differs at one position.

The sample taken for sequencing was peripheral blood. The sequence joins TRBV5-1 to TRBJ1-1; tentative D gene TRBD1, with 5 bases matching. The TCR sequence derives from a woman aged 45-59 years with COVID-19, enrolled during active disease. The CDR3 protein sequence reads: CASSLETANTEAFF. The nucleotide sequence is given as TGCGCCAGCAGCTTGGAGACAGCGAACACTGAAGCTTTCTTT.